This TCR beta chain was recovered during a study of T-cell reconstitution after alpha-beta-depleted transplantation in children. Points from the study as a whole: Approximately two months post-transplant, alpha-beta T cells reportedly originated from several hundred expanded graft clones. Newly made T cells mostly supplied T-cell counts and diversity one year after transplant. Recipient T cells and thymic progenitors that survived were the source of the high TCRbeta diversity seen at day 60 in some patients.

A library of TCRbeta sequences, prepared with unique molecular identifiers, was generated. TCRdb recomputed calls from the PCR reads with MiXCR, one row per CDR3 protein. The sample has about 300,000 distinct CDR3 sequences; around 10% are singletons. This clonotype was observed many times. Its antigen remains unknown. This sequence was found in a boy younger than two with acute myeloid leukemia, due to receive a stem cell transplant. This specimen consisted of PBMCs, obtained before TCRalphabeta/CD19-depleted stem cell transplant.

For the CDR3, the DNA is TGCAGCGTCGAAACGACAGGAGGGCCCACCGGGGAGCTGTTTTTT. Its translation is CSVETTGGPTGELFF. The chain employs TRBV29-1 and TRBJ2-2, with D perhaps given as TRBD1 or TRBD2 (6 bases each). V lost 6 bases, J lost 4 bases, and 18 bases lay in between. CDR1 SQVTM and CDR2 ANQGSEA come from the germline V gene. The CDR3 extends over 15 amino acids.